In its sample, the clone carrying this TCR beta chain was seen a few times. Germline-derived CDR1 and CDR2 are SGHNT and YYREEE (reference sequence). The ends lost 3 bases at V and 0 bases at J; junction bases unmatched: 5. The CDR3 extends over 16 amino acids. Per the authors' pipeline: Amplification of reference gene primers was used by the study to estimate nucleated cell counts. Sequencing used immunoSEQ multiplex PCR; TCRdb keeps in-frame clones, though not all of them. For V, J and clone size, that table is used; D and trimming come from the DNA. The profile shows around 82,000 clones, around 89% of them singletons. The sample comes from a study of blood T cell repertoires in COVID-19. Whole-study context: The origin of the acute and convalescent COVID-19 samples was the United States, Italy and Spain.

The V gene is TRBV5-4, the J gene TRBJ2-4; 8 bases align to TRBD2. This sequence originates from a man between 65 and 85 years old with active or convalescent COVID-19. Sequenced material: peripheral blood. Here the CDR3 DNA reads TGTGCCAGCAGCTCCGGGGGGGCTGTAGCCAAAAACATTCAGTACTTC. This codes for CASSSGGAVAKNIQYF. The full variable domain, in which reference TRBV5-4 and TRBJ2-4 provide the parts outside the CDR3, is ETGVTQSPTHLIKTRGQQVTLRCSSQSGHNTVSWYQQALGQGPQFIFQYYREEENGRGNFPPRFSGLQFPNYSSELNVNALELDDSALYLCASSSGGAVAKNIQYFGAGTRLSVL.